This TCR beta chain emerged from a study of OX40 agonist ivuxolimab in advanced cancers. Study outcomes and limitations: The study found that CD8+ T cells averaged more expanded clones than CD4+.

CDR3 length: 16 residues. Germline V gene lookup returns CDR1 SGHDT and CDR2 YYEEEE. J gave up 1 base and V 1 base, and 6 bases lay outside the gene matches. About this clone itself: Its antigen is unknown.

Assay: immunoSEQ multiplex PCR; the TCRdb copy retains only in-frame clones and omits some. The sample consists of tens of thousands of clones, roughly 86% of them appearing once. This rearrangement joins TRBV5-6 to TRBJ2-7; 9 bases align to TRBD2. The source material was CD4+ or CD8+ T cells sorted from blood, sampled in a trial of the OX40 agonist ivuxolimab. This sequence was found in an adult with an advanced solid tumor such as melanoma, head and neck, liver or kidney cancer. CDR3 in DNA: TGTGCCAGCAGCTTGACTAGCGGGTTAAGATCCTACGAGCAGTACTTC. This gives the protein CASSLTSGLRSYEQYF.